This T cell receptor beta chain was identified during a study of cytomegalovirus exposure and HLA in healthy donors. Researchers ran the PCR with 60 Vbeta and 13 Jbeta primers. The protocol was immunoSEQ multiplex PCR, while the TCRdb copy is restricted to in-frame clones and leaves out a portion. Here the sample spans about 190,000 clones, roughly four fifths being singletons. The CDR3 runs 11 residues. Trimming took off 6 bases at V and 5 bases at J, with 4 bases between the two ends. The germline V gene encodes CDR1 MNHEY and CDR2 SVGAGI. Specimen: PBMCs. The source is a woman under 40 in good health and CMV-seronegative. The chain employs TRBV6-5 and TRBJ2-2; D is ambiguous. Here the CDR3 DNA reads TGTGCCAGCAGCCTGACCGGGGAGCTGTTTTTT. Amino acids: CASSLTGELFF.